This T cell receptor beta chain originates from a study of identical twins. TCRdb re-called the 5' RACE reads with MiXCR, one entry per CDR3 protein. The table includes about 260,000 distinct CDR3 sequences, 5.5% to 8% detected once. The CDR3 is 15 amino acids. V lost 6 bases and J 4 bases, leaving 19 bases between the germline ends. The germline CDR1 and CDR2 sequences are MNHEY and SMNVEV (reference sequence). In addition, the sample was reused for a study of yellow fever vaccine responses in identical twins.

This sequence originates from a woman between 18 and 29 years old in good health. Specimen: memory (CD45RO+) T cells sorted from blood. The chain links TRBV27 to TRBJ2-7; possible D gene TRBD2, 6 bases. CDR3 sequence reads: CASSSPGAGGYEQYF. The CDR3 DNA reads as TGTGCCAGCAGCTCCCCGGGAGCCGGAGGGTACGAGCAGTACTTC.